Below are 15 T cell receptor beta chains sequenced from a single sample in a study of early T cells in non-severe SARS-CoV-2 infection. TCRdb reprocessed the 5' RACE reads via MiXCR and lists one record per CDR3 protein. Among roughly 58,000 distinct CDR3 sequences listed, around a tenth were seen once. Sequencing used whole blood. The receptors stem from an adult who was a healthcare worker with PCR-confirmed SARS-CoV-2 infection or an uninfected control (not recorded which).

This clonotype was counted a few times. This chain uses TRBV9 with TRBJ2-1; 10 nucleotides agree with TRBD2. The CDR3 loop spans 15 amino acids. V gave up 0 bases and J gave up 8 bases; unmatched junction bases: 5. CDR1 and CDR2 (germline): SGDLS, YYNGEE. The CDR3: CASSVGLAGAYEQFF. The DNA for the CDR3 is TGTGCCAGCAGCGTAGGCCTAGCGGGAGCTTATGAGCAGTTCTTC. The entire variable domain, with the rest obtained from reference TRBV9 and TRBJ2-1, is as follows: DSGVTQTPKHLITATGQRVTLRCSPRSGDLSVYWYQQSLDQGLQFLIQYYNGEERAKGNILERFSAQQFPDLHSELNLSSLELGDSALYFCASSVGLAGAYEQFFGPGTRLTVL.

The V gene is TRBV28, the J gene TRBJ2-7; D is unclear. Germline V gene lookup returns CDR1 MDHEN and CDR2 SYDVKM. This CDR3 spans 14 amino acids. V was pared by 7 bases and J by 4 bases, with 17 bases between. CDR3: CASKSDLSLYEQYF. DNA of the CDR3: TGTGCCAGCAAATCCGACCTTTCGCTTTACGAGCAGTACTTC.

This clonotype was seen only a few times. The CDR3: CASNGQGPYNEQFF. The CDR3 DNA reads TGCGCCAGCAACGGACAGGGACCCTACAATGAGCAGTTCTTC. The chain uses TRBV5-1 and TRBJ2-1; 8 bases agree with TRBD1. Germline values: CDR1 SGHRS, CDR2 YFSETQ. The V gene end was trimmed by 6 bases and the J gene end by 2 bases; junction bases not matched to a gene: 4. The CDR3 sequence is 14 residues long.

This chain links TRBV27 with TRBJ2-7; D may be TRBD2 (7 bases). The ends were cut back, 3 bases at V and 12 bases at J, with 12 bases in the middle. This CDR3 is 11 amino acids long. Germline CDR1 is MNHEY and CDR2 is SMNVEV (reference sequence). CDR3 sequence: CASSFWGGLYF. The CDR3 bases are TGTGCCAGCAGTTTTTGGGGGGGCCTGTACTTC.

This clonotype was observed many times. The rearrangement uses TRBV18 and TRBJ1-2; TRBD1 is a possible D gene (5 bases). Germline assignment: CDR1 KGHSH and CDR2 LQKENI. V was cut by 3 bases and J by 2 bases, with 13 bases left in between. This CDR3 comprises 15 residues. CDR3 in DNA: TGTGCCAGCTCACCGGGGGGACTCTCGAACTATGGCTACACCTTC. Protein: CASSPGGLSNYGYTF.

This rearrangement joins TRBV20-1 to TRBJ2-1, with D perhaps TRBD1 or TRBD2 (6 bases each). This CDR3 region has 15 residues. The V gene lost 0 bases and the J gene lost 4 bases, with 13 bases spanning the gap. Germline V CDR1 and CDR2: DFQATT, SNEGSKA (reference sequence). The CDR3 sequence: CSAREGGPLYNEQFF. As DNA, the CDR3 is TGCAGTGCTAGAGAAGGGGGGCCTCTATACAATGAGCAGTTCTTC.

The table lists this clonotype with a few counts. This chain joins TRBV7-6 and TRBJ2-3, with TRBD2 as a possible D gene (5 bases). V dropped 0 bases and J dropped 0 bases, with 7 bases sitting between them. The CDR3 consists of 15 residues. CDR1 and CDR2 (germline): SGHVS, FNYEAQ. CDR3 sequence (DNA): TGTGCCAGCAGCTTAGCGAGGGTTAGCACAGATACGCAGTATTTT. Its protein is CASSLARVSTDTQYF. Complete variable domain (other parts from reference TRBV7-6 and TRBJ2-3): GAGVSQSPRYKVTKRGQDVALRCDPISGHVSLYWYRQALGQGPEFLTYFNYEAQQDKSGLPNDRFSAERPEGSISTLTIQRTEQRDSAMYRCASSLARVSTDTQYFGPGTRLTVL.

Worth noting for this clonotype: One end of the junction is discordant with germline, which a read error may explain. CDR3 loop: CASSLQGISGNTDMQYF. CDR3 coding DNA: TGTGCCAGCAGCCTCCAGGGGATTAGCGGCAACACAGATATGCAGTATTTT. This rearrangement joins TRBV6-5 to TRBJ2-3, with D perhaps TRBD1 or TRBD2 (6 bases each). The CDR3 has 17 residues. The V gene's germline CDR1 is MNHEY and CDR2 SVGAGI.

This clonotype appeared many times. The gene calls are TRBV28 and TRBJ1-2; D gene uncertain. The V end lost 7 bases, the J end lost 4 bases, and 19 bases lay between the germline ends. Germline assignment: CDR1 MDHEN and CDR2 SYDVKM. The CDR3 covers 15 residues. The CDR3 bases are TGTGCCAGCACCATAGGAGAGGGAACACCCTATGGCTACACCTTC. Amino acids: CASTIGEGTPYGYTF.

This clonotype has ten or more counts. The chain recombines TRBV29-1 with TRBJ2-3; D could derive from TRBD1 or TRBD2 (5 bases each). The ends were cut back, 6 bases at V and 4 bases at J, with 14 bases in the middle. The CDR3 contains 13 residues. Germline V gene sequence: CDR1 SQVTM, CDR2 ANQGSEA. CDR3 region: CSVGTSGADTQYF. The CDR3 nucleotides read TGCAGCGTGGGGACCTCCGGGGCAGATACGCAGTATTTT.

This clonotype was recorded many times. The rearrangement joins TRBV10-1 to TRBJ1-1; D may be TRBD1 (6 bases). This CDR3 is built from 14 residues. The germline gives CDR1 WNHNN, CDR2 SYGVQD (reference sequence). Trimming cost V 2 bases and J 4 bases, with 11 bases left between them. For the CDR3, the DNA is TGCGCCAGCAGTGAGATTATGGGGGCCACTGAAGCTTTCTTT. This encodes CASSEIMGATEAFF.

This clonotype has a handful of counts. This sequence may be a read error, since a much larger clone differs from it by one base. The rearrangement joins TRBV27 to TRBJ2-1; 7 bases match TRBD2. Germline V gene lookup returns CDR1 MNHEY and CDR2 SMNVEV (reference sequence). With 3 bases clipped from V and 8 bases from J, the junction kept 10 bases outside the gene matches. The CDR3 contains 15 residues. CDR3 in DNA: TGTGCCAGCAGTTTCTTTCGGGTAGGGAGGGATGAGCAGTTCTTC. This sequence encodes CASSFFRVGRDEQFF.

The sample holds a few counts of this clonotype. The chain combines TRBV18 with TRBJ2-3; perhaps D is TRBD1 or TRBD2 (5 bases each). The CDR3 extends over 16 amino acids. Trimming removed 2 bases from V and 0 bases from J, with 12 bases in between. Looked up from germline, CDR1 is KGHSH and CDR2 is LQKENI. CDR3 sequence reads: CASSPIRDPSTDTQYF. CDR3 DNA sequence: TGTGCCAGCTCACCAATACGGGACCCTAGCACAGATACGCAGTATTTT.

This sequence joins TRBV30 and TRBJ2-4, with no clear D. V was shortened by 2 bases and J by 0 bases, with 14 bases between the two germline ends. The CDR3 loop spans 16 amino acids. Germline V gene data show CDR1 as GTSNPN and CDR2 as SVGIG (reference sequence). The CDR3 loop is CAWSKQETLAKNIQYF. CDR3 sequence (DNA): TGTGCCTGGAGTAAGCAGGAAACACTAGCCAAAAACATTCAGTACTTC.

In this sample, this clonotype turned up a few times. The rearrangement links TRBV29-1 to TRBJ1-5; possible D gene TRBD1, 5 bases. The CDR3 sequence is 13 residues long. Germline V CDR1 and CDR2: SQVTM, ANQGSEA. Trimming shortened V by 7 bases and J by 5 bases, and 15 bases separated the two germline ends. The DNA for the CDR3 is TGCAGCGCCCACGGAGGGGACGATCAGCCCCAGCATTTT. It codes for CSAHGGDDQPQHF. Supplemented by reference TRBV29-1 and TRBJ1-5, the full variable domain reads SAVISQKPSRDICQRGTSLTIQCQVDSQVTMMFWYRQQPGQSLTLIATANQGSEATYESGFVIDKFPISRPNLTFSTLTVSNMSPEDSSIYLCSAHGGDDQPQHFGDGTRLSIL.